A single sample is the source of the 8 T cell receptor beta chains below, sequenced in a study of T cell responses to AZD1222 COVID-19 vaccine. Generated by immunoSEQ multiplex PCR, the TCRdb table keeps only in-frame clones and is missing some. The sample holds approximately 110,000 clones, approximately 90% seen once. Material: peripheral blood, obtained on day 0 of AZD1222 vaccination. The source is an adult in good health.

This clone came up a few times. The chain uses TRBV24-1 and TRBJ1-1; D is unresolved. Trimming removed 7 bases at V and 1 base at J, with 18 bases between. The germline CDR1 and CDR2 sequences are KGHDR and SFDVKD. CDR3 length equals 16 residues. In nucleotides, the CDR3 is TGTGCCACCAGACCCTCGGGCAGATCTAAGAACACTGAAGCTTTCTTT. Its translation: CATRPSGRSKNTEAFF.

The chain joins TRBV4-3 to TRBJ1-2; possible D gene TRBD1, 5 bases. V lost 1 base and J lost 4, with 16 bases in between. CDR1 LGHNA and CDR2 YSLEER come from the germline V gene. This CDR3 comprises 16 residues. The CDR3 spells CASSQAVRGEVYGYTF. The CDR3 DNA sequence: TGCGCCAGCAGCCAAGCCGTGAGAGGGGAGGTCTATGGCTACACCTTC.

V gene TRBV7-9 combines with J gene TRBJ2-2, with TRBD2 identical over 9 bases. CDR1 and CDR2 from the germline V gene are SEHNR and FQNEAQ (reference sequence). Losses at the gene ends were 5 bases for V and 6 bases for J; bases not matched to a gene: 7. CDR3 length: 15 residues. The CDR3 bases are TGTGCCAGCAGCCCGAGGACTAGCGTGTCCGGGGAGCTGTTTTTT. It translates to CASSPRTSVSGELFF.

The CDR3 sequence is CASSVPLAGGTTPTYEQYF. The CDR3 nucleotides read TGTGCCAGCAGCGTACCCCTGGCGGGCGGGACCACCCCTACCTACGAGCAGTACTTC. This chain joins TRBV9 and TRBJ2-7; a weak D match, TRBD2 (6 bases). The CDR3 extends over 19 amino acids. Germline loops: CDR1 SGDLS, CDR2 YYNGEE. V lost 1 base to trimming and J lost 2 bases, with 25 bases between them.

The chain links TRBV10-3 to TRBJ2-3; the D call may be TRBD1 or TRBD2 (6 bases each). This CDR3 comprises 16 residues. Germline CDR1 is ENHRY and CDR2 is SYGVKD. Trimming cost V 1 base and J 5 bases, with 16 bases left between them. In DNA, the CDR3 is TGTGCCATCAGTGAGTTACACAGGGAGGTCGGAGATACGCAGTATTTT. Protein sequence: CAISELHREVGDTQYF.

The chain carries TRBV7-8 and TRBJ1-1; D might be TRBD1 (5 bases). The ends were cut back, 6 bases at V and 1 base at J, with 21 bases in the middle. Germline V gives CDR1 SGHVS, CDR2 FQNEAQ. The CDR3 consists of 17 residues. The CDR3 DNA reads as TGTGCCAGCAGTCGCGGCAGGGAGGTCGTTCGGAACACTGAAGCTTTCTTT. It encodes CASSRGREVVRNTEAFF.

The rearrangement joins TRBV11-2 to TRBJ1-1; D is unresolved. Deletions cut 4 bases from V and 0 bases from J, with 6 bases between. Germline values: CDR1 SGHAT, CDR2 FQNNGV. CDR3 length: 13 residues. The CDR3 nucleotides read TGTGCCAGCAGCTACCCACTGAACACTGAAGCTTTCTTT. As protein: CASSYPLNTEAFF.

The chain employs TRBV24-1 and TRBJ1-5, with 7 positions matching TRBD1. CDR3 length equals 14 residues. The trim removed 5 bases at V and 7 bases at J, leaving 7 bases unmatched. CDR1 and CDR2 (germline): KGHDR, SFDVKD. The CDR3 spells CATSAEGARQPQHF. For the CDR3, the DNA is TGTGCCACCAGTGCCGAGGGGGCTCGGCAGCCCCAGCATTTT.